This entry features one T cell receptor beta chain sequence. Antigen unknown. Trimming shortened V by 4 bases and J by 4 bases, and 23 bases separated the two germline ends. CDR3 length: 18 amino acids. Germline V gives CDR1 LGHNT, CDR2 FRNRAP. The sample originates from a study of a mutant IDH1 vaccine in newly diagnosed glioma. Study-wide background: Earlier treatment was radiotherapy, temozolomide, or both, with most getting both.

Assay: immunoSEQ multiplex PCR; the TCRdb copy retains only in-frame clones and omits some. This sample has around 50,000 clones; around 86% occur once, and the top ten carry around 2.5%. Study conclusions and caveats: Immune responses induced by vaccination arose in roughly 95% of the patients.

Time point noted: baseline, week 1 (first vaccination visit). The treatment is: pre-vaccination baseline after standard-of-care therapy. Each donor presented with a new WHO grade 3 or 4 astrocytoma that tested IDH1-mutant and showed ATRX loss. The sequence came from a man aged 35 to 55 with glioma. This rearrangement joins TRBV12-5 to TRBJ2-4, with D unresolved. This sample comprised PBMCs, obtained from a glioma patient treated with radiotherapy, temozolomide or both. The DNA for the CDR3 is TGTGCTAGTGGTTGCCCCGGGTGGATCGACAAAGAGAAAAACATTCAGTACTTC. Protein product: CASGCPGWIDKEKNIQYF.